Listed below are T cell receptor beta chains from one sample, sequenced in a study of T cell clusters in autoimmune cytopenias. TCRdb re-called the multiplex PCR reads; every CDR3 protein appears as one record, without DNA. Here the sample table reports roughly 16,000 distinct CDR3 sequences. This same sample was also taken into another study, of T cell repertoires in aging, cancer and after chemotherapy.

The sequencing sample was made of peripheral blood. Receptors originate from a human donor in good health. CDR3s include the opening cysteine and the closing phenylalanine or tryptophan. A row's size may be missing; if present it is once, few, many or a size class.

abundance	v_gene	j_gene	CDR3aa
.	TRBV30	TRBJ1-5	CAWSETNNQPQHF
medium-sized	TRBV29-1	TRBJ2-1	CSVEVFSYNEQFF
medium-sized	TRBV29-1	TRBJ2-1	CSVVLAGSHNEQFF
.	TRBV30	TRBJ1-1	CAWSVMADTEAFF
.	TRBV19	TRBJ2-3	CATSQGARNTDTQYF
medium-sized	TRBV30	TRBJ2-5	CAFGAGAGRETQYF
.	TRBV27	TRBJ2-1	CASSPLTGEQFF
.	TRBV19	TRBJ1-5	CASSRGSGARSRQPQHF
.	TRBV15	TRBJ2-5	CATGGRGSGQETQYF
.	TRBV5-6	TRBJ2-1	CASSWAGTGDEQFF
.	TRBV15	TRBJ2-7	CATSDGTGLSYEQYF
.	TRBV5-1	TRBJ1-5	CASSPGDRLDNQPQHF
.	TRBV30	TRBJ2-1	CAWSPSGLREQFF
.	TRBV6-6	TRBJ1-2	CASTQQRRSYTF
.	TRBV12-3/TRBV12-4	TRBJ2-5	CASSRTGWETQYF
.	TRBV6-1	TRBJ2-2	CASSNTAGELFF